This T cell receptor beta chain was captured in a study of OX40 agonist ivuxolimab in advanced cancers. Study overall: The dose of intravenous ivuxolimab that patients received every 2 weeks ranged from 0.01 to 10 mg/kg.

The CDR3 length is 14 residues. CDR1 is MGHRA, CDR2 YSYEKL, per germline. Trimming pared 4 bases from V and 7 bases from J, leaving 11 bases between. Sequencing used immunoSEQ multiplex PCR; TCRdb keeps in-frame clones, though not all of them. The table has 24,000 or so clones, approximately 91% seen once. This clone was detected once. The antigen is unknown. Points from the study as a whole: Partial responders treated at 0.1-3.0 mg/kg exhibited clonal expansion among the lowest measured. The study found that CD8+ T cells averaged more expanded clones than CD4+. CD4+ and CD8+ T cells in blood underwent clonal expansion by week 6 at 0.1 to 3.0 mg/kg.

The source material was CD4+ or CD8+ T cells sorted from blood, sampled in a trial of the OX40 agonist ivuxolimab. This sequence originates from an adult with an advanced solid tumor such as melanoma, head and neck, liver or kidney cancer. This chain connects TRBV4-1 to TRBJ1-6, with D maybe TRBD1 (6 bases). CDR3: CASSRDQGNSPLHF. DNA of the CDR3: TGCGCCAGCAGCCGGGACCAGGGGAATTCACCCCTCCACTTT.